The clone carrying this T cell receptor (beta chain) was recorded only once. The antigen is unknown. This specimen belongs to a study of radiotherapy plus CTLA-4 blockade in lung cancer. Looking at the study overall: Objective responses were observed in 15% to 20% of patients, and disease control was achieved by over 30%. Study observations and caveats: Early blood T cell clone dynamics reportedly forecast response best, with interferon-beta. Some TCR clones had been derived from tumors. These clones expanded in peripheral blood after radiotherapy plus ipilimumab.

Measured with immunoSEQ multiplex PCR; TCRdb has only the in-frame clones, and not every one. Of 62,000 or so clones in the sample, around 80% were seen once. The study gave focal radiation plus ipilimumab CTLA-4 blockade to patients with chemo-refractory metastatic non-small-cell lung cancer. Germline CDR1 MGHRA, CDR2 YSYEKL. The CDR3 is made up of 16 amino acids. Trimming removed 0 bases from V and 4 bases from J, with 13 bases in between. Sequenced material: peripheral blood, taken from a patient treated with radiotherapy plus ipilimumab. The receptor's source is a human donor with non-small cell lung cancer who had a complete response to radiotherapy plus ipilimumab. The chain joins TRBV4-1 to TRBJ2-1; possibly TRBD1 for D (6 bases). CDR3 in amino acids: CASSQDGDTLYNEQFF. The CDR3, as DNA: TGCGCCAGCAGCCAAGATGGGGACACCTTATACAATGAGCAGTTCTTC.